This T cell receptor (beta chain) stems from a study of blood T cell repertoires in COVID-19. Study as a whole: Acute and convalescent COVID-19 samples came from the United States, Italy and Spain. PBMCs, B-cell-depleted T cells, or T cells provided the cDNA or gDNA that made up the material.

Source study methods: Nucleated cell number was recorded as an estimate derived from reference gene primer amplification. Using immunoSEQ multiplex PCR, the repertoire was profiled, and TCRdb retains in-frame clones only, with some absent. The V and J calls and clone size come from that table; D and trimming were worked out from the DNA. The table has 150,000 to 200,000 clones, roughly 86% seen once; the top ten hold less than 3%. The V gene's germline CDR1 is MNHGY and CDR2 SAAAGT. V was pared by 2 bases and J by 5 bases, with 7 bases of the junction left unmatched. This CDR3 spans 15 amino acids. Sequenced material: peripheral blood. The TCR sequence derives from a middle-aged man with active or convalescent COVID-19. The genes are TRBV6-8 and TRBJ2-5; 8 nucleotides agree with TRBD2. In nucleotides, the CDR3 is TGTGCCAGCAGTTACCCCGGGGGGGCCTGGGAGACCCAGTACTTC. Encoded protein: CASSYPGGAWETQYF.